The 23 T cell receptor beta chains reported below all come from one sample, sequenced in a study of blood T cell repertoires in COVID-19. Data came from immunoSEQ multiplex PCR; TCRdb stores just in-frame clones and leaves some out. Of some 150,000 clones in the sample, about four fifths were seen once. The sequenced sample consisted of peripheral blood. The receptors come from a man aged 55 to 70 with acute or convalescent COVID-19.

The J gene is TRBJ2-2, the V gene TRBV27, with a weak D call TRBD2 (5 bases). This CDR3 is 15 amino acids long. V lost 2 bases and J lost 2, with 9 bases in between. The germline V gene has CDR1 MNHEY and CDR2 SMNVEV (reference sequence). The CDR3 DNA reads TGTGCCAGCAGTTTACGGGAACCCAACACCGGGGAGCTGTTTTTT. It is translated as CASSLREPNTGELFF.

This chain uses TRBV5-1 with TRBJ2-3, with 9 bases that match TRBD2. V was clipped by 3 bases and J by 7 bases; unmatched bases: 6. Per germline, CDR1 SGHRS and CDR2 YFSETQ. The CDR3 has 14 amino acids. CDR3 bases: TGCGCCAGCAGCTCCGGGACTAGCCCGAATACGCAGTATTTT. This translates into CASSSGTSPNTQYF.

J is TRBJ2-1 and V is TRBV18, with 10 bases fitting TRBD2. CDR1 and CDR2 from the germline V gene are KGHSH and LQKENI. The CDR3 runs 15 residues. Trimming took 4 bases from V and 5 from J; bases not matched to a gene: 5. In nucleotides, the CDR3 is TGTGCCAGCTCACAGGGACTAGCGTCAGACAATGAGCAGTTCTTC. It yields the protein CASSQGLASDNEQFF.

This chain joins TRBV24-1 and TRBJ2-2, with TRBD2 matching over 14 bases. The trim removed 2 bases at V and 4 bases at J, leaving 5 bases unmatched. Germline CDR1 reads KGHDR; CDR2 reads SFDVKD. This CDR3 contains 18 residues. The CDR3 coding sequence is TGTGCCACCAGTGATTGGACTAGCGGGAGGCTGGGCACCGGGGAGCTGTTTTTT. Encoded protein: CATSDWTSGRLGTGELFF.

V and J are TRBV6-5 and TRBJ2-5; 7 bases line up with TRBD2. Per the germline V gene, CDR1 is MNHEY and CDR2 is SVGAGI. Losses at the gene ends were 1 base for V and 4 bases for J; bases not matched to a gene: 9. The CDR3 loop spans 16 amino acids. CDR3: CASSYLGWGGIETQYF. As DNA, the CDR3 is TGTGCCAGCAGTTACTTGGGATGGGGAGGGATAGAGACCCAGTACTTC.

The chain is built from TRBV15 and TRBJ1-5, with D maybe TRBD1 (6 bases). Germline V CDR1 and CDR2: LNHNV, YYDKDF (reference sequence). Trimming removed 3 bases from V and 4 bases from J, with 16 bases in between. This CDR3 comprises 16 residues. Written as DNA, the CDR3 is TGTGCCACCAGCAGCAAAACCAGGGGAAGGAATCAGCCCCAGCATTTT. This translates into CATSSKTRGRNQPQHF.

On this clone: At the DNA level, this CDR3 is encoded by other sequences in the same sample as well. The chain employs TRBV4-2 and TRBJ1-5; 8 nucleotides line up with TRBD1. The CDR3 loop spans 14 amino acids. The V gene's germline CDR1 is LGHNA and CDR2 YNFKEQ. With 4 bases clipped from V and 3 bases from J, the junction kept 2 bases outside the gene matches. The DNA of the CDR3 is TGTGCCAGCAGCCTGACAGGGGACAATCAGCCCCAGCATTTT. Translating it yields CASSLTGDNQPQHF.

The CDR3 reads CASSPTREGQPQHF. CDR3 bases: TGTGCCAGCAGTCCGACCCGGGAGGGACAGCCCCAGCATTTT. The V and J genes are TRBV28 and TRBJ1-5; D unclear. Trimming stripped 5 bases from V and 7 bases from J, with 15 bases between. The germline CDR1 and CDR2 sequences are MDHEN and SYDVKM. The CDR3 runs to 14 residues. Using reference TRBV28 and TRBJ1-5 for the parts outside the CDR3, the full variable domain is DVKVTQSSRYLVKRTGEKVFLECVQDMDHENMFWYRQDPGLGLRLIYFSYDVKMKEKGDIPEGYSVSREKKERFSLILESASTNQTSMYLCASSPTREGQPQHFGDGTRLSIL.

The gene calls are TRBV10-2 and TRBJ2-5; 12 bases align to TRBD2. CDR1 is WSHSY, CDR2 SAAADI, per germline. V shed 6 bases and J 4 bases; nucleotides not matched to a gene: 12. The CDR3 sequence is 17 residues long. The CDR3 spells CASRRLAGEGGRETQYF. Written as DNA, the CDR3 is TGCGCCAGCAGGAGACTAGCGGGAGAAGGGGGTCGAGAGACCCAGTACTTC.

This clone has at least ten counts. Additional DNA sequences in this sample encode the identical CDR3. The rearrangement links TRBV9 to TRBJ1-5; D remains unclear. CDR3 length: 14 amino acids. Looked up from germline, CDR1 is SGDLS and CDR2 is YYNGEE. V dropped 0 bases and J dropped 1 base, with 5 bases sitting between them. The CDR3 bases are TGTGCCAGCAGCGTAGATGGCAGCAATCAGCCCCAGCATTTT. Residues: CASSVDGSNQPQHF.

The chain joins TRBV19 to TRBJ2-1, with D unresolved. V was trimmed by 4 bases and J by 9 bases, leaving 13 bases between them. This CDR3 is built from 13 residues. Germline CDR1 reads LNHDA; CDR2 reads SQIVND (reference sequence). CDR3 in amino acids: CASSTGSRREQFF. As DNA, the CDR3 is TGTGCCAGTAGTACAGGTAGTCGCCGTGAGCAGTTCTTC.

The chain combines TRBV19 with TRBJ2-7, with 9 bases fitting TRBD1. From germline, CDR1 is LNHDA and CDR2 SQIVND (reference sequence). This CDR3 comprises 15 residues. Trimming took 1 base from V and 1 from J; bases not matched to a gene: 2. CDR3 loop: CASSIGGTGSYEQYF. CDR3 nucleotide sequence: TGTGCCAGTAGTATAGGTGGGACAGGGTCCTACGAGCAGTACTTC.

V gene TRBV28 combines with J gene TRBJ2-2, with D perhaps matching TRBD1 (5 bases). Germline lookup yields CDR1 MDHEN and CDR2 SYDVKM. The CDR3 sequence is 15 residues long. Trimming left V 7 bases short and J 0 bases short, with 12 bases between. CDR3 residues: CASTWGRTNTGELFF. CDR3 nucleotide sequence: TGTGCCAGCACCTGGGGCCGGACGAACACCGGGGAGCTGTTTTTT.

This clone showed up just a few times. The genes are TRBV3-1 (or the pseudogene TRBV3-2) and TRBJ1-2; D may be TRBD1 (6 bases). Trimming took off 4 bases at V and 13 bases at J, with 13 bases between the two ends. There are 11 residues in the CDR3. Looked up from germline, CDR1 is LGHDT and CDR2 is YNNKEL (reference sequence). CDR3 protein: CASSPGQSLTF. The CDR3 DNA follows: TGTGCCAGCAGCCCTGGACAGTCTCTCACCTTC.

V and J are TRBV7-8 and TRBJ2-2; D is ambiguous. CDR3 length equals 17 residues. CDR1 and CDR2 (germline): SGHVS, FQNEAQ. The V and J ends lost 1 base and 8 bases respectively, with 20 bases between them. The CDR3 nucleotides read TGTGCCAGCAGCTTAGTAGATTGGAGTCAGACCGGAGGGGAGCTGTTTTTT. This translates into CASSLVDWSQTGGELFF.

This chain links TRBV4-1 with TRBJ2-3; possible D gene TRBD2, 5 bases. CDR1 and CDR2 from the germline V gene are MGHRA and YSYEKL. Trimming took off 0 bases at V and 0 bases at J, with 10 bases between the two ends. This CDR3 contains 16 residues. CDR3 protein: CASSQEVAGSTDTQYF. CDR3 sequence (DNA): TGCGCCAGCAGCCAAGAAGTTGCGGGCAGCACAGATACGCAGTATTTT.

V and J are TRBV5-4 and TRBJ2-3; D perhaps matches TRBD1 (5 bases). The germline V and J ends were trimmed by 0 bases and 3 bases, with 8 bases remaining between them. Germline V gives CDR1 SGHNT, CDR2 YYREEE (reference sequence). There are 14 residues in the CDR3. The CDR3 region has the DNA TGTGCCAGCAGCTTGGACCAGGGTACAGATACGCAGTATTTT. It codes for CASSLDQGTDTQYF.

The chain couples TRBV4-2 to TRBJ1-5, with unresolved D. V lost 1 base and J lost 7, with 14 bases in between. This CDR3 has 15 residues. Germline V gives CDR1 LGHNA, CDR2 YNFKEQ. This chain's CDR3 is CASSQVADLRQPQHF. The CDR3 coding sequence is TGTGCCAGCAGCCAAGTGGCCGACTTGCGACAGCCCCAGCATTTT.

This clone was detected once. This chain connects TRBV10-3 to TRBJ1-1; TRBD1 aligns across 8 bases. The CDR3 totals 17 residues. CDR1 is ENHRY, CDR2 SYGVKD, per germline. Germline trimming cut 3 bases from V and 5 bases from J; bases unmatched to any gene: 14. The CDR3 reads CAISDPDRVNMGTEAFF. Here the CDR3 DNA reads TGTGCCATCAGTGATCCGGACAGGGTGAATATGGGTACTGAAGCTTTCTTT.

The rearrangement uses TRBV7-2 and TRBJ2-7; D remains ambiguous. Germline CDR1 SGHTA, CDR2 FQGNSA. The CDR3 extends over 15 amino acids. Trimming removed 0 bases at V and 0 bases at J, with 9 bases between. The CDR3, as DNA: TGTGCCAGCAGCTTAGCCGACAACCCCTCCTACGAGCAGTACTTC. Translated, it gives CASSLADNPSYEQYF.

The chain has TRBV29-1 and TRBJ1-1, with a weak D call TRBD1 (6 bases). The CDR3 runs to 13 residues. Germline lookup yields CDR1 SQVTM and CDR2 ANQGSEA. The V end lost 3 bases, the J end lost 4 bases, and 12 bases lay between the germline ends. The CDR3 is CSVDRGLLTEAFF. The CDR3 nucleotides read TGCAGCGTTGACAGGGGCCTACTCACTGAAGCTTTCTTT.

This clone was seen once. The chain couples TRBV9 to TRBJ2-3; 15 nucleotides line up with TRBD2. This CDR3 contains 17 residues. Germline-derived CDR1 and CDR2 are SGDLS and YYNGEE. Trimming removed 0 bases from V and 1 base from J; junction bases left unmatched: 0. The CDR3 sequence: CASSVGTSGRGTDTQYF. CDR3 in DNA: TGTGCCAGCAGCGTAGGGACTAGCGGGAGGGGCACAGATACGCAGTATTTT.

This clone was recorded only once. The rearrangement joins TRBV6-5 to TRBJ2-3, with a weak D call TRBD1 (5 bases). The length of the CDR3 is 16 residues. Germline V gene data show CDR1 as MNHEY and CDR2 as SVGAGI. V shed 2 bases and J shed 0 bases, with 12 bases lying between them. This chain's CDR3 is CASSYGAAPSTDTQYF. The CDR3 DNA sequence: TGTGCCAGCAGTTACGGGGCAGCACCAAGCACAGATACGCAGTATTTT.